This T cell receptor (beta chain) came from a study of T cells in Graves' hyperthyroidism and ophthalmopathy. General study findings and limits: Peripheral blood also featured most of the thyroid clonotypes expanded above 0.001.

This CDR3 region has 15 residues. V was shortened by 3 bases and J by 4 bases, with 14 bases between the two germline ends. CDR1 is SGHTS, CDR2 YDEGEE, per germline. This clonotype occurred many times. The antigen is unknown. Using RNA transcripts as the source, TCR beta CDR3 regions were amplified. The HTBI set primed first-round TCR CDR3 RT-PCR. Using its own MiXCR run on the multiplex PCR reads, TCRdb lists one record per CDR3 protein. Of 500,000 to 750,000 distinct CDR3 sequences in the sample, about half were seen once. The gene calls are TRBV5-8 and TRBJ1-3; D perhaps matches TRBD1 (5 bases). The sequencing sample was made of peripheral blood or thyroid tissue (not recorded which). The receptor was isolated from a woman aged 18-29 years with Graves' hyperthyroidism. The CDR3 DNA sequence: TGTGCCAGCAGCTATTTGAGGGGAGGAGGAAACACCATATATTTT. Translated, it gives CASSYLRGGGNTIYF.